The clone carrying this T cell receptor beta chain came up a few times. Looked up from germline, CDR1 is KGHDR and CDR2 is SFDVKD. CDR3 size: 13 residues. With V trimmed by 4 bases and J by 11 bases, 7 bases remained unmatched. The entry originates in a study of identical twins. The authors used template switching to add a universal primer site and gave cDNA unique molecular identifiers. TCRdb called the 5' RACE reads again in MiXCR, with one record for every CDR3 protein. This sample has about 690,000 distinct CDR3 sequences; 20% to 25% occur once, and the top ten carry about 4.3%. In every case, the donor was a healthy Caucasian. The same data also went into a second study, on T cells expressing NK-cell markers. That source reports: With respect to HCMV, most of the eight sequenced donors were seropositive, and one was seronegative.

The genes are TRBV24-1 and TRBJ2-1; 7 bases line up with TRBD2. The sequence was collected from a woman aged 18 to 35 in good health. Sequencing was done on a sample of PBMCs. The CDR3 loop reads CATSDPTSSKQFF. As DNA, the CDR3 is TGTGCCACCAGTGACCCGACTAGCAGTAAGCAGTTCTTC.